Listed here is a single T cell receptor (beta chain). This sample was included in a study of radiation and T cells in renal cell carcinoma. CDR3 length: 14 amino acids. V was shortened by 3 bases and J by 1 base, with 5 bases between the two germline ends. Germline values: CDR1 SGHKS, CDR2 YYEKEE (reference sequence). Here immunoSEQ multiplex PCR was the method, and the copy in TCRdb shows in-frame clones only, minus some. This sample yields 100,000 to 150,000 clones, of which 88% are seen a single time; 5% to 6.5% belongs to the top ten. Time point of the sample: blood 2 weeks post-SBRT. Treatment meaning: 15 Gy SBRT to primary tumor, nephrectomy 4 weeks later.

The starting material was blood, obtained from a patient whose treatment included radiotherapy and nephrectomy. V gene TRBV5-5 combines with J gene TRBJ2-6, with unresolved D. This clonotype was sampled from a woman in her sixties or seventies with renal cell carcinoma. The CDR3 loop reads CASSSFSGANVLTF. Written as DNA, the CDR3 is TGTGCCAGCAGCTCCTTTTCTGGGGCCAACGTCCTGACTTTC.